The entry below gives a single TCR beta chain sequence along with its context. Antigen: not known. The data were taken from a study of T cell responses to AZD1222 COVID-19 vaccine. Trimming left V 10 bases short and J 6 bases short, with 19 bases between. Germline lookup yields CDR1 LNHDA and CDR2 SQIVND (reference sequence). This CDR3 is 14 amino acids long. Whole-study results and caveats: Donors, mostly white British, included more females; clonal diversity was possibly underestimated.

The table came from immunoSEQ multiplex PCR; TCRdb's copy has only in-frame clones and leaves some out. The sample includes about 220,000 clones, about 92% of them seen just once. The material was peripheral blood, obtained on day 0 of MenACWY control vaccination. The genes are TRBV19 and TRBJ1-5; D call uncertain. This receptor was taken from an adult in good health. The DNA of the CDR3 is TGTGCCACCGTGGGCAGAGGATGGTCTCAGCCCCAGCATTTT. Amino acids: CATVGRGWSQPQHF.